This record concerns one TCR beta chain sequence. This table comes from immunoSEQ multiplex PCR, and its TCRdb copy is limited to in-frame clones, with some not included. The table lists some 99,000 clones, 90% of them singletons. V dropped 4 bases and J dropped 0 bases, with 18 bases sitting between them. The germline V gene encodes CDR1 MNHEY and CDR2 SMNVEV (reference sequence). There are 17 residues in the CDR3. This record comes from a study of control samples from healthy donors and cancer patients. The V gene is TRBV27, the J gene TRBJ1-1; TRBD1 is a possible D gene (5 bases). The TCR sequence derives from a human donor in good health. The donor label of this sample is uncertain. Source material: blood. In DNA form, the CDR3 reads TGTGCCAGCAGTTCTAGAAGGGGTTCCGGCTTGAACACTGAAGCTTTCTTT. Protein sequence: CASSSRRGSGLNTEAFF.